This T cell receptor (beta chain) was identified in a study of response to subunit inactivated influenza vaccine. This clonotype occurred a few times. One entry per CDR3 protein results from TCRdb running MiXCR on the RT-PCR reads. Of about half a million distinct CDR3 sequences in the sample, about 10% were seen once. The TCR sequence derives from a man aged 45 to 65 who received an inactivated influenza vaccine. Sequencing was performed on PBMCs from blood, taken roughly 6 weeks after vaccination.

The CDR3 here is CASSFEGRQGSNQPQHF. The CDR3 DNA reads TGTGCCAGTAGTTTCGAGGGGAGGCAGGGTTCCAATCAGCCCCAGCATTTT. The rearrangement links TRBV19 to TRBJ1-5; a weak D match, TRBD1 (5 bases). The CDR3 contains 17 residues. The V end was cut by 5 bases, the J end by 3 bases, with 20 bases between. In germline, CDR1 is LNHDA, CDR2 SQIVND (reference sequence).